The 10 T cell receptor beta chains presented below share a single source sample, sequenced in a study of radiation and T cells in renal cell carcinoma. The time point denotes: blood 2 weeks post-SBRT. Stated treatment: 15 Gy SBRT to primary tumor, nephrectomy 4 weeks later. Produced via immunoSEQ multiplex PCR; TCRdb's table is partial and in-frame only. The sample has 95,000 to 150,000 clones, around 81% seen once. Sequencing used blood, obtained from a patient whose treatment included radiotherapy and nephrectomy. The receptors were sampled from a man over 45 with renal cell carcinoma.

The V and J genes are TRBV4-2 and TRBJ2-7; D gene uncertain. The CDR3 length is 16 residues. Germline V gene sequence: CDR1 LGHNA, CDR2 YNFKEQ. V lost 0 bases and J 0 bases, leaving 12 bases between the germline ends. The CDR3 DNA is TGTGCCAGCAGCCAAGATAAAAGGAGAAGCTCCTACGAGCAGTACTTC. It is translated as CASSQDKRRSSYEQYF.

This clone was seen more than once but under ten times. This chain connects TRBV5-1 to TRBJ2-3, with TRBD2 identical over 9 bases. The trim removed 2 bases at V and 0 bases at J, leaving 10 bases unmatched. The length of the CDR3 is 18 residues. The germline CDR1 and CDR2 sequences are SGHRS and YFSETQ. The CDR3 bases are TGCGCCAGCAGCTTCGCTAGCGGGACGGCCGAGAGCACAGATACGCAGTATTTT. It is translated as CASSFASGTAESTDTQYF.

About this clone: The junction shows a germline mismatch at one end, possibly a read error. The genes are TRBV7-7 and TRBJ2-2; 10 bases match TRBD2. CDR1 SSHAT and CDR2 FNYEAQ come from the germline V gene (reference sequence). The CDR3 spans 17 residues. The CDR3 protein is CASSLSTSGEETGELFF. The CDR3 coding sequence is TGTGCTAGCAGCTTAAGCACTAGCGGGGAGGAAACCGGGGAGCTGTTTTTT.

This chain joins TRBV7-8 and TRBJ1-1; TRBD1 aligns across 8 bases. There are 18 residues in the CDR3. CDR1 SGHVS and CDR2 FQNEAQ come from the germline V gene. With 3 bases clipped from V and 1 base from J, the junction kept 13 bases outside the gene matches. The CDR3 here is CASSLFPKDRETNTEAFF. DNA for the CDR3: TGTGCCAGCAGCTTGTTCCCAAAGGACAGGGAGACGAACACTGAAGCTTTCTTT.

This clone came up a few times. The V and J genes are TRBV19 and TRBJ2-3; 9 bases map to TRBD2. The J segment lost 3 bases and the V segment lost 7 bases, leaving 8 bases of the junction unmatched. This CDR3 region has 15 residues. The germline V gene encodes CDR1 LNHDA and CDR2 SQIVND (reference sequence). CDR3 region: CASNPPGLATDTQYF. Written as DNA, the CDR3 is TGTGCCAGTAATCCTCCGGGACTAGCTACAGATACGCAGTATTTT.

The genes are TRBV2 and TRBJ2-5; D remains unclear. V lost 3 bases and J lost 2, with 10 bases in between. The CDR3 spans 14 residues. The germline gives CDR1 SNHLY, CDR2 FYNNEI. CDR3 sequence: CASSDARFQETQYF. The DNA for the CDR3 is TGTGCCAGCAGTGACGCCAGGTTTCAAGAGACCCAGTACTTC.

The chain links TRBV28 to TRBJ2-5, with unresolved D. The V gene's germline CDR1 is MDHEN and CDR2 SYDVKM. CDR3 size: 13 residues. The V end was cut by 5 bases, the J end by 3 bases, with 10 bases between. CDR3 amino acids: CASSPKRKETQYF. The CDR3 nucleotides read TGTGCCAGCAGTCCTAAGCGAAAAGAGACCCAGTACTTC.

As regards this clone: Other nucleotide sequences from this sample produce the same CDR3. The chain combines TRBV6-5 with TRBJ2-3; D not certain. There are 12 residues in the CDR3. Germline loops: CDR1 MNHEY, CDR2 SVGAGI. The V gene lost 5 bases and the J gene lost 0 bases, with 3 bases spanning the gap. The CDR3: CASSRSTDTQYF. CDR3 nucleotides: TGTGCCAGCAGTCGGAGCACAGATACGCAGTATTTT.

The chain combines TRBV19 with TRBJ2-1; D assignment may be TRBD1 or TRBD2 (5 bases each). The V gene's germline CDR1 is LNHDA and CDR2 SQIVND (reference sequence). The CDR3 length is 14 residues. V lost 2 bases and J 6 bases, leaving 11 bases between the germline ends. In DNA, the CDR3 is TGTGCCAGTAGTATATGGGGGAGAGGCAATGAGCAGTTCTTC. Amino acids: CASSIWGRGNEQFF. The variable domain in full, completed from reference TRBV19 and TRBJ2-1, reads DGGITQSPKYLFRKEGQNVTLSCEQNLNHDAMYWYRQDPGQGLRLIYYSQIVNDFQKGDIAEGYSVSREKKESFPLTVTSAQKNPTAFYLCASSIWGRGNEQFFGPGTRLTVL.

The rearrangement links TRBV7-9 to TRBJ1-2; no clear D. The CDR3 length is 14 residues. Germline V CDR1 and CDR2: SEHNR, FQNEAQ (reference sequence). Trimming took 0 bases from V and 4 from J, leaving 9 bases between them. The CDR3: CASSLAYQVYGYTF. DNA of the CDR3: TGTGCCAGCAGCTTAGCGTACCAGGTCTATGGCTACACCTTC.